Listed below are T cell receptor beta chains from one sample, sequenced in a study of T cell responses to AZD1222 COVID-19 vaccine. Method: immunoSEQ multiplex PCR; TCRdb's copy keeps in-frame clones and lacks some. The sample lists roughly 140,000 clones, 82% seen once, with 4.1% in the top ten. The sample here was peripheral blood, taken on day 0 of MenACWY control vaccination. These TCRs come from an adult in good health. Both conserved end residues are part of each CDR3. Fields, in order: V gene, CDR3 length, clone size, D gene, J gene, CDR3 DNA, CDR3 protein. D genes are given only for firm matches. Not every row has a clone size; where given, it reads once, few, many or a size class.

v_call: TRBV6-2/TRBV6-3
cdr3_length: 19
clone_size: NA
d_call: NA
j_call: TRBJ2-1
cdr3_nt: TGTGCCAGCAGTTACTCGAGGGCCCAGGACTCTCCACTACGGAATGAGCAGTTCTTC
cdr3_aa: CASSYSRAQDSPLRNEQFF

v_call: TRBV6-5
cdr3_length: 15
clone_size: NA
d_call: NA
j_call: TRBJ1-4
cdr3_nt: TGTGCCAGCAGTTATCAGGGGCAGGGCAGGGAAAAACTGTTTTTT
cdr3_aa: CASSYQGQGREKLFF

v_call: TRBV9
cdr3_length: 16
clone_size: NA
d_call: TRBD1
j_call: TRBJ2-3
cdr3_nt: TGTGCCAGCAGCGTATTTGGGACAGGAGAAACAGATACGCAGTATTTT
cdr3_aa: CASSVFGTGETDTQYF

v_call: TRBV6-5
cdr3_length: 15
clone_size: NA
d_call: TRBD1
j_call: TRBJ1-6
cdr3_nt: TGTGCCAGCAGTTTCCGGGACAGGGGGACTTCACCCCTCCACTTT
cdr3_aa: CASSFRDRGTSPLHF

v_call: TRBV6-4
cdr3_length: 17
clone_size: NA
d_call: TRBD1
j_call: TRBJ1-5
cdr3_nt: TGTGCCAGCAGTGCTGGCCCCGGGGACAGCAGCAATCAGCCCCAGCATTTT
cdr3_aa: CASSAGPGDSSNQPQHF

v_call: TRBV21-1
cdr3_length: 16
clone_size: NA
d_call: NA
j_call: TRBJ1-4
cdr3_nt: TGTGCCAGCAGCAAGGGGCGGACAGGGCTCAATGAAAAACTGTTTTTT
cdr3_aa: CASSKGRTGLNEKLFF

v_call: TRBV29-1
cdr3_length: 13
clone_size: NA
d_call: TRBD1
j_call: TRBJ1-2
cdr3_nt: TGCAGCGCCGGACAGGGTTATAACTATGGCTACACCTTC
cdr3_aa: CSAGQGYNYGYTF

v_call: TRBV5-1
cdr3_length: 15
clone_size: NA
d_call: NA
j_call: TRBJ2-1
cdr3_nt: TGCGCCAGCAGCTTGTACGGGGGCCGGGGGAATGAGCAGTTCTTC
cdr3_aa: CASSLYGGRGNEQFF

v_call: TRBV28
cdr3_length: 15
clone_size: NA
d_call: TRBD1
j_call: TRBJ1-4
cdr3_nt: TGTGCCAGCAGTCAACGGACAGGGGGGAATGAAAAACTGTTTTTT
cdr3_aa: CASSQRTGGNEKLFF

v_call: TRBV7-9
cdr3_length: 14
clone_size: NA
d_call: NA
j_call: TRBJ2-2
cdr3_nt: TGTGCCAGCAGCGCTCAGGGCGTCCCCGGGGAGCTGTTTTTT
cdr3_aa: CASSAQGVPGELFF

v_call: TRBV25-1
cdr3_length: 15
clone_size: NA
d_call: TRBD1
j_call: TRBJ2-3
cdr3_nt: TGTGCCAGCAGTCCCCGAGGGACAGGGAGAGATACGCAGTATTTT
cdr3_aa: CASSPRGTGRDTQYF

v_call: TRBV7-9
cdr3_length: 16
clone_size: NA
d_call: TRBD1
j_call: TRBJ1-2
cdr3_nt: TGTGCCAGCAGCTTAGCGCTGAAGGGGGCGGAATATGGCTACACCTTC
cdr3_aa: CASSLALKGAEYGYTF

v_call: TRBV5-6
cdr3_length: 14
clone_size: few
d_call: NA
j_call: TRBJ2-7
cdr3_nt: TGTGCCAGCAGCTTGCAGGGTCTCTCCTACGAGCAGTACTTC
cdr3_aa: CASSLQGLSYEQYF

v_call: TRBV2
cdr3_length: 14
clone_size: NA
d_call: NA
j_call: TRBJ1-5
cdr3_nt: TGTGCCAGCAGTCCCCTGACGGATATTCAGCCCCAGCATTTT
cdr3_aa: CASSPLTDIQPQHF

v_call: TRBV11-2
cdr3_length: 15
clone_size: NA
d_call: NA
j_call: TRBJ1-6
cdr3_nt: TGTGCCAGCAGCTTAGAGCCGGGCCCTAATTCACCCCTCCACTTT
cdr3_aa: CASSLEPGPNSPLHF

v_call: TRBV5-1
cdr3_length: 17
clone_size: NA
d_call: NA
j_call: TRBJ2-7
cdr3_nt: TGCGCCAGCAGCTTGGGTTGGACCTCCGAGGGACCTTACGAGCAGTACTTC
cdr3_aa: CASSLGWTSEGPYEQYF

v_call: TRBV19
cdr3_length: 15
clone_size: NA
d_call: TRBD1
j_call: TRBJ2-1
cdr3_nt: TGTGCCAGTGGGGACAGGGGGCGTACCTACAATGAGCAGTTCTTC
cdr3_aa: CASGDRGRTYNEQFF

v_call: TRBV29-1
cdr3_length: 13
clone_size: NA
d_call: NA
j_call: TRBJ1-1
cdr3_nt: TGCAGCGTTGACCCGACAGGGAACACTGAAGCTTTCTTT
cdr3_aa: CSVDPTGNTEAFF

v_call: TRBV5-8
cdr3_length: 16
clone_size: NA
d_call: NA
j_call: TRBJ1-5
cdr3_nt: TGTGCCAGCAACCTGCGGCGGGGAGCAAGCAATCAGCCCCAGCATTTT
cdr3_aa: CASNLRRGASNQPQHF

v_call: TRBV6-5
cdr3_length: 14
clone_size: NA
d_call: TRBD2
j_call: TRBJ2-1
cdr3_nt: TGTGCCAGCAAAGGGAGCGGGGGTCACAATGAGCAGTTCTTC
cdr3_aa: CASKGSGGHNEQFF

v_call: TRBV4-1
cdr3_length: 17
clone_size: NA
d_call: TRBD2
j_call: TRBJ2-3
cdr3_nt: TGCGCCAGCAGCCAAGATCACCTAGCGGGGGCGGGGGATACGCAGTATTTT
cdr3_aa: CASSQDHLAGAGDTQYF

v_call: TRBV19
cdr3_length: 14
clone_size: NA
d_call: NA
j_call: TRBJ1-2
cdr3_nt: TGTGCCAGTAGTATTTATCCAGGGGACTATGGCTACACCTTC
cdr3_aa: CASSIYPGDYGYTF

v_call: TRBV2
cdr3_length: 15
clone_size: NA
d_call: NA
j_call: TRBJ1-3
cdr3_nt: TGTGCCAGCAGTGCCGAGGGTAACTCTGGAAACACCATATATTTT
cdr3_aa: CASSAEGNSGNTIYF

v_call: TRBV7-6
cdr3_length: 15
clone_size: NA
d_call: NA
j_call: TRBJ1-5
cdr3_nt: TGTGCCAGCAGCCCCCACAGGGATAGCAATCAGCCCCAGCATTTT
cdr3_aa: CASSPHRDSNQPQHF

v_call: TRBV19
cdr3_length: 13
clone_size: NA
d_call: NA
j_call: TRBJ2-5
cdr3_nt: TGTGCCAGTAAAGTGCGGGGTCAAGAGACCCAGTACTTC
cdr3_aa: CASKVRGQETQYF

v_call: TRBV11-3
cdr3_length: 12
clone_size: NA
d_call: NA
j_call: TRBJ2-3
cdr3_nt: TGTGCCAGCAGCTTGTTCCAGGCCCCGCAGTATTTT
cdr3_aa: CASSLFQAPQYF

v_call: TRBV10-3
cdr3_length: 14
clone_size: NA
d_call: NA
j_call: TRBJ2-1
cdr3_nt: TGTGCCATGGGGGGGGCTAGGCAGGTCAATGAGCAGTTCTTC
cdr3_aa: CAMGGARQVNEQFF